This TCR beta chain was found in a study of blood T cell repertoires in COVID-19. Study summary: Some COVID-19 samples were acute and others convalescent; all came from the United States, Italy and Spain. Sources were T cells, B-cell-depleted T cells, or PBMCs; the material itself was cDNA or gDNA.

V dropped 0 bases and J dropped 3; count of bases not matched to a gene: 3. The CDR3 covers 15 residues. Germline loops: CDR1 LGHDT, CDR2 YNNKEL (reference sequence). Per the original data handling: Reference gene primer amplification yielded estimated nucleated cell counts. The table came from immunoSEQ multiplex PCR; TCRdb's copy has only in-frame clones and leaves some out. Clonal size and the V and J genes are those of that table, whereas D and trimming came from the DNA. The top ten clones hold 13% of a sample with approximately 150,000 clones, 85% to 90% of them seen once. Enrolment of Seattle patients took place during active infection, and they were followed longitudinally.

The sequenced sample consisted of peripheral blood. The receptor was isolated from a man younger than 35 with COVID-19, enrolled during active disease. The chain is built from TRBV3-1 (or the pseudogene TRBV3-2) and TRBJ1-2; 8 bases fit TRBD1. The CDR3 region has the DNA TGTGCCAGCAGCCAAGACAGGGGGCACTACTATGGCTACACCTTC. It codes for CASSQDRGHYYGYTF.